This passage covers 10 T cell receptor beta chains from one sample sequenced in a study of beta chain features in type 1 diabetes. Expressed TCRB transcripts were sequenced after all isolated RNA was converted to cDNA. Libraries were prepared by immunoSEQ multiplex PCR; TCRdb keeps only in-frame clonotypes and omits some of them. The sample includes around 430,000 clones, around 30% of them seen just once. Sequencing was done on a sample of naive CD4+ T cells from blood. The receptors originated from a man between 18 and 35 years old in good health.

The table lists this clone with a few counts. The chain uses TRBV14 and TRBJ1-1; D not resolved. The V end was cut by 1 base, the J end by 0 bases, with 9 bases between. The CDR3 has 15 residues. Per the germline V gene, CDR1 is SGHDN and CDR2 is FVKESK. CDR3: CASSQARPMNTEAFF. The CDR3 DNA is TGTGCCAGCAGCCAAGCCAGGCCGATGAACACTGAAGCTTTCTTT.

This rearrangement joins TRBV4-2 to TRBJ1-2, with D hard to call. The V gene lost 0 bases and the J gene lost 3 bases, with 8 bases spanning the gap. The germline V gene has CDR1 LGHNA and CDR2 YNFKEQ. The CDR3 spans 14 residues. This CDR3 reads CASSQDPSYYGYTF. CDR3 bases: TGTGCCAGCAGCCAAGACCCCAGCTACTATGGCTACACCTTC.

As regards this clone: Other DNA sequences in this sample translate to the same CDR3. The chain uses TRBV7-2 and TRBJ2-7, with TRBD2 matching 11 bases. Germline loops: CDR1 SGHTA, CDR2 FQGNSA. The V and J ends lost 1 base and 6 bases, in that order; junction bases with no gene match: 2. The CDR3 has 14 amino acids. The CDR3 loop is CASSLGLAGGEQYF. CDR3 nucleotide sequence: TGTGCCAGCAGCTTAGGGCTAGCGGGAGGCGAGCAGTACTTC.

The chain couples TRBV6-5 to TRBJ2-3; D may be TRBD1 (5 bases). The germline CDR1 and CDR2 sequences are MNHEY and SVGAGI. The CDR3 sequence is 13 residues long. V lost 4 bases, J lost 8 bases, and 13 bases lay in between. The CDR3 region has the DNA TGTGCCAGCAGTTCCCACTTCCAGGGTACGCAGTATTTT. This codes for CASSSHFQGTQYF.

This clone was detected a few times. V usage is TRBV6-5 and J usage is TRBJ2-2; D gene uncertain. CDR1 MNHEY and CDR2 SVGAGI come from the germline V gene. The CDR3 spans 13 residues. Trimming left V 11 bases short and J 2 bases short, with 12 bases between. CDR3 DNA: TGTGCCGGGCGGTCAGCTAACACCGGGGAGCTGTTTTTT. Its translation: CAGRSANTGELFF.

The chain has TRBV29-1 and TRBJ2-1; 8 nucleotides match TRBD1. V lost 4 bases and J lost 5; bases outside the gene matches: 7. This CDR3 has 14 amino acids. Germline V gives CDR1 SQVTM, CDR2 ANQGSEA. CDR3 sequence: CSVGEYRGNNEQFF. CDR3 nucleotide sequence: TGCAGCGTTGGGGAGTACAGGGGGAACAATGAGCAGTTCTTC.

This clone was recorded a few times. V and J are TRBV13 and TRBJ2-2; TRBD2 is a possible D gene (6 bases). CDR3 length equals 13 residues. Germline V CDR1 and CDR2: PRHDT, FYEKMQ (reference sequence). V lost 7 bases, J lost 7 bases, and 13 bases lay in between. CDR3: CASMRRGHGELFF. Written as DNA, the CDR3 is TGTGCCAGCATGCGGAGGGGTCACGGGGAGCTGTTTTTT.

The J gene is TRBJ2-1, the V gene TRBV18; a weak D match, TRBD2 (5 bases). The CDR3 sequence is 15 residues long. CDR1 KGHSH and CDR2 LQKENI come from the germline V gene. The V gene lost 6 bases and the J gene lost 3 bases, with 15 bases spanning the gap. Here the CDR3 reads CASSESSGFYNEQFF. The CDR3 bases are TGTGCCAGCTCCGAATCAAGCGGATTCTACAATGAGCAGTTCTTC.

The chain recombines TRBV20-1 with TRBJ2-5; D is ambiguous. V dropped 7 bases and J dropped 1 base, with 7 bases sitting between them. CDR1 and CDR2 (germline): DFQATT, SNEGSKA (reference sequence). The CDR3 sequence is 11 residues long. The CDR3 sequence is CSGHFQETQYF. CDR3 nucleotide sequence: TGCAGTGGTCATTTCCAAGAGACCCAGTACTTC.

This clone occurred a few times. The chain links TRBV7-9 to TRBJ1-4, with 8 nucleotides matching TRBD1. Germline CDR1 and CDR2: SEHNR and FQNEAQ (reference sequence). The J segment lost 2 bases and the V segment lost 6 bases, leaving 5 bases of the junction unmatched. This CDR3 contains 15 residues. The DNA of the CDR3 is TGTGCCAGCAGAAACAGGGGGTCTACTAATGAAAAACTGTTTTTT. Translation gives CASRNRGSTNEKLFF.